This T cell receptor beta chain was recovered during a study of Ad26.COV2.S vaccination and SARS-CoV-2 variants. Treatment reported: some 20 received Ad26.COV2.S at low or high dose, single or two shots; about five received placebo; per-sample allocation not given. Samples were taken on day 63 after the first vaccine or placebo injection. Using immunoSEQ multiplex PCR, the repertoire was profiled, and TCRdb retains in-frame clones only, with some absent. The table includes around 320,000 clones, 70% to 90% detected once. Study-level points and caveats: An underestimation of total T cell responses may have resulted from the TCR breadth and depth analyses. People who got the vaccine had more spike-specific TCR breadth than people who got placebo.

This clone was counted between two and nine times. Its antigen is currently unknown. The CDR3 loop spans 13 amino acids. Unmatched junction bases numbered 2, after V lost 5 bases and J lost 3 bases. Germline V gives CDR1 MNHEY, CDR2 SVGAGI. V is TRBV6-5 and J is TRBJ1-1; 8 positions match TRBD1. The material sequenced was peripheral blood, taken in a trial of Ad26.COV2.S vaccine versus placebo. This TCR was recovered from a person between 18 and 60 years old who received the Ad26.COV2.S COVID-19 vaccine or a placebo. The CDR3 bases are TGTGCCAGCAGTCAGACAGGGGACACTGAAGCTTTCTTT. Translating gives CASSQTGDTEAFF.